A selection of T cell receptor beta chains follows, all from one sample in a study of blood T cell repertoires in COVID-19. This table comes from immunoSEQ multiplex PCR, and its TCRdb copy is limited to in-frame clones, with some not included. The sample comprises a few hundred thousand clones, roughly 84% of which are singletons, and about 3% rests with the top ten. The sequenced sample was peripheral blood. The receptors were sampled from a woman in her 30s who had recovered from COVID-19. Each CDR3 is given with its conserved first and last residue. The D gene is left open where the match is weak. Clone sizes are given selectively: once, few, many, or a class where the clone is expanded.

CDR3: CASSIAASGSPNEQYF
DNA: TGTGCCAGTAGTATCGCCGCTAGCGGGAGCCCCAACGAGCAGTACTTC
J: TRBJ2-7
V: TRBV19
D: TRBD2
length: 16
size: NA

CDR3: CASSQGLSYEQYF
DNA: TGTGCCAGCAGCCAGGGCCTTTCCTACGAGCAGTACTTC
J: TRBJ2-7
V: TRBV9
D: NA
length: 13
size: NA

CDR3: CASSVGTAYEQYF
DNA: TGTGCCAGCAGCGTCGGGACAGCCTACGAGCAGTACTTC
J: TRBJ2-7
V: TRBV9
D: TRBD1
length: 13
size: NA

CDR3: CASSTVDRNYEQYF
DNA: TGTGCCAGCAGTACGGTGGACAGGAACTACGAGCAGTACTTC
J: TRBJ2-7
V: TRBV6-5
D: TRBD1
length: 14
size: NA

CDR3: CASSFPGLGDVTQYF
DNA: TGTGCCAGCAGCTTCCCGGGACTGGGAGACGTGACCCAGTACTTC
J: TRBJ2-5
V: TRBV7-6
D: NA
length: 15
size: NA

CDR3: CASSVGNSPLTDTQYF
DNA: TGTGCCAGCAGCGTAGGAAACTCACCCCTCACAGATACGCAGTATTTT
J: TRBJ2-3
V: TRBV9
D: NA
length: 16
size: NA

CDR3: CASSPRTNLHEQYF
DNA: TGTGCCAGCTCACCACGTACAAACCTGCACGAGCAGTACTTC
J: TRBJ2-7
V: TRBV18
D: NA
length: 14
size: few

CDR3: CASSLTGAGTEAFF
DNA: TGCGCCAGCAGCTTGACAGGGGCTGGCACTGAAGCTTTCTTT
J: TRBJ1-1
V: TRBV5-1
D: TRBD1
length: 14
size: once

CDR3: CASSLSRSSQETQYF
DNA: TGTGCCAGCAGTTTATCGAGGAGTTCCCAAGAGACCCAGTACTTC
J: TRBJ2-5
V: TRBV27
D: NA
length: 15
size: NA

CDR3: CASSQRRTSNTGELFF
DNA: TGTGCCAGCAGTCAAAGAAGGACTTCGAACACCGGGGAGCTGTTTTTT
J: TRBJ2-2
V: TRBV2
D: NA
length: 16
size: NA

CDR3: CSGFRGETQYF
DNA: TGCAGCGGGTTCAGGGGAGAGACCCAGTACTTC
J: TRBJ2-5
V: TRBV29-1
D: NA
length: 11
size: NA

CDR3: CASSEDPGAGDTQYF
DNA: TGTGCCAGCAGTGAAGACCCGGGAGCGGGAGATACGCAGTATTTT
J: TRBJ2-3
V: TRBV6-1
D: NA
length: 15
size: NA

CDR3: CSVGQGARYGYTF
DNA: TGCAGCGTGGGACAGGGGGCTCGATATGGCTACACCTTC
J: TRBJ1-2
V: TRBV29-1
D: TRBD1
length: 13
size: NA

CDR3: CASSSSDRRMGTQYF
DNA: TGTGCCAGCAGCTCTTCGGACAGGAGGATGGGGACCCAGTACTTC
J: TRBJ2-5
V: TRBV7-9
D: TRBD1
length: 15
size: NA

CDR3: CASSTPGAGGKYF
DNA: TGTGCCAGCAGTACCCCGGGAGCGGGAGGGAAATATTTT
J: TRBJ2-3
V: TRBV12-3/TRBV12-4
D: TRBD2
length: 13
size: NA

CDR3: CASSFIGPTPLYEQYF
DNA: TGTGCCAGCAGTTTTATTGGGCCCACTCCTCTCTACGAGCAGTACTTC
J: TRBJ2-7
V: TRBV28
D: NA
length: 16
size: NA

CDR3: CASSELSRGTGLNYGYTF
DNA: TGTGCCAGCAGTGAATTGTCGCGGGGGACAGGGCTCAACTATGGCTACACCTTC
J: TRBJ1-2
V: TRBV6-1
D: TRBD1
length: 18
size: NA

CDR3: CASSEGGRLTEAFF
DNA: TGTGCCAGCAGCGAGGGGGGGAGGTTAACTGAAGCTTTCTTT
J: TRBJ1-1
V: TRBV9
D: NA
length: 14
size: once

CDR3: CASTPDSLNTEAFF
DNA: TGTGCCAGCACCCCGGACAGTTTGAACACTGAAGCTTTCTTT
J: TRBJ1-1
V: TRBV2
D: NA
length: 14
size: NA

CDR3: CASSSTGLAYNEQFF
DNA: TGTGCCAGCAGTTCGACGGGACTAGCCTACAATGAGCAGTTCTTC
J: TRBJ2-1
V: TRBV28
D: TRBD2
length: 15
size: NA

CDR3: CASRNENIQYF
DNA: TGTGCCAGTAGAAATGAAAACATTCAGTACTTC
J: TRBJ2-4
V: TRBV6-5
D: NA
length: 11
size: NA

CDR3: CASSYPTGVSYGYTF
DNA: TGTGCCAGCAGTTACCCGACAGGGGTGAGCTATGGCTACACCTTC
J: TRBJ1-2
V: TRBV6-5
D: TRBD1
length: 15
size: NA

CDR3: CSVGGSYYGYTF
DNA: TGCAGCGTGGGGGGGAGTTACTATGGCTACACCTTC
J: TRBJ1-2
V: TRBV29-1
D: NA
length: 12
size: once

CDR3: CASSEVGGSEWETQYF
DNA: TGTGCCAGCAGTGAAGTTGGCGGGAGCGAGTGGGAGACCCAGTACTTC
J: TRBJ2-5
V: TRBV6-1
D: TRBD2
length: 16
size: NA

CDR3: CASSQGASARDEQFF
DNA: TGTGCCAGCAGCCAAGGGGCTAGCGCAAGGGATGAGCAGTTCTTC
J: TRBJ2-1
V: TRBV14
D: NA
length: 15
size: NA

CDR3: CASSSLILGGDEQFF
DNA: TGTGCCAGCAGTTCCCTGATCCTAGGGGGAGATGAGCAGTTCTTC
J: TRBJ2-1
V: TRBV28
D: NA
length: 15
size: NA

CDR3: CASSLFGQGLTGELFF
DNA: TGTGCCAGCAGCTTATTCGGACAGGGGTTGACCGGGGAGCTGTTTTTT
J: TRBJ2-2
V: TRBV7-3
D: TRBD1
length: 16
size: few

CDR3: CSGGTGATYEQYF
DNA: TGCAGCGGCGGGACAGGGGCGACCTACGAGCAGTACTTC
J: TRBJ2-7
V: TRBV29-1
D: TRBD1
length: 13
size: NA

CDR3: CASSLRTGGRDEQFF
DNA: TGTGCCAGCAGTCTCCGGACAGGGGGTCGGGATGAGCAGTTCTTC
J: TRBJ2-1
V: TRBV28
D: TRBD1
length: 15
size: few

CDR3: CASSLGGGSGFAGELFF
DNA: TGTGCCAGCAGCCTCGGAGGGGGCTCGGGGTTCGCCGGGGAGCTGTTTTTT
J: TRBJ2-2
V: TRBV28
D: NA
length: 17
size: NA

CDR3: CASSLSGSRDEQYF
DNA: TGTGCCAGCAGCTTAAGCGGGAGTAGAGACGAGCAGTACTTC
J: TRBJ2-7
V: TRBV5-4
D: TRBD2
length: 14
size: few

CDR3: CASSRELYQPQHF
DNA: TGTGCCAGCAGCAGGGAACTTTATCAGCCCCAGCATTTT
J: TRBJ1-5
V: TRBV19
D: NA
length: 13
size: NA

CDR3: CASSPWAGIPLNEKLFF
DNA: TGCGCCAGCAGCCCCTGGGCAGGGATTCCTTTGAATGAAAAACTGTTTTTT
J: TRBJ1-4
V: TRBV4-1
D: NA
length: 17
size: NA

CDR3: CASSLGRSSSTDTQYF
DNA: TGCGCCAGCAGCTTGGGGCGGTCATCTAGCACAGATACGCAGTATTTT
J: TRBJ2-3
V: TRBV5-1
D: NA
length: 16
size: NA

CDR3: CASSFYNEQFF
DNA: TGTGCCAGCAGTTTTTATAATGAGCAGTTCTTC
J: TRBJ2-1
V: TRBV12-3/TRBV12-4
D: NA
length: 11
size: NA

CDR3: CASSFDEVTTQYF
DNA: TGTGCCAGCAGTTTCGACGAGGTGACGACCCAGTACTTC
J: TRBJ2-5
V: TRBV28
D: NA
length: 13
size: NA

CDR3: CASSLVGTGSVYEQYF
DNA: TGTGCCAGCAGTTTAGTCGGGACAGGGTCGGTCTACGAGCAGTACTTC
J: TRBJ2-7
V: TRBV27
D: TRBD1
length: 16
size: NA

CDR3: CASSPRGNEKLFF
DNA: TGTGCCAGCAGCCCAAGGGGAAATGAAAAACTGTTTTTT
J: TRBJ1-4
V: TRBV14
D: NA
length: 13
size: NA

CDR3: CASTDAWILGGQPQHF
DNA: TGTGCCAGCACGGACGCTTGGATCCTCGGGGGTCAGCCCCAGCATTTT
J: TRBJ1-5
V: TRBV28
D: NA
length: 16
size: NA

CDR3: CASSSPGLEGETQYF
DNA: TGTGCCAGCAGTAGTCCGGGACTAGAAGGAGAGACCCAGTACTTC
J: TRBJ2-5
V: TRBV25-1
D: TRBD2
length: 15
size: NA

CDR3: CASCPGTGFSPLHF
DNA: TGTGCCAGCTGCCCCGGGACAGGGTTTTCACCCCTCCACTTT
J: TRBJ1-6
V: TRBV28
D: TRBD1
length: 14
size: NA

CDR3: CASSTDRARTDTQYF
DNA: TGTGCCAGTAGTACGGACAGGGCCAGGACAGATACGCAGTATTTT
J: TRBJ2-3
V: TRBV19
D: TRBD1
length: 15
size: NA

CDR3: CASSLGQASYNSPLHF
DNA: TGCGCCAGCAGCTTGGGACAGGCCTCCTATAATTCACCCCTCCACTTT
J: TRBJ1-6
V: TRBV5-1
D: NA
length: 16
size: NA

CDR3: CASSTHRGAKNIQYF
DNA: TGTGCCAGCAGTACCCACAGGGGAGCCAAAAACATTCAGTACTTC
J: TRBJ2-4
V: TRBV28
D: TRBD1
length: 15
size: NA

CDR3: CASVGGGPTEAFF
DNA: TGTGCCAGCGTGGGGGGAGGGCCCACTGAAGCTTTCTTT
J: TRBJ1-1
V: TRBV12-3/TRBV12-4
D: NA
length: 13
size: NA

CDR3: CASSLKSLAGVNEQFF
DNA: TGTGCCAGCAGCTTAAAATCACTAGCGGGAGTGAATGAGCAGTTCTTC
J: TRBJ2-1
V: TRBV7-9
D: TRBD2
length: 16
size: NA

CDR3: CASSHLTGFYDEQFF
DNA: TGCGCCAGCAGCCATCTCACCGGGTTCTACGATGAGCAGTTCTTC
J: TRBJ2-1
V: TRBV4-1
D: NA
length: 15
size: once

CDR3: CASRRGSNQPQHF
DNA: TGTGCCAGCAGGCGCGGATCTAATCAGCCCCAGCATTTT
J: TRBJ1-5
V: TRBV2
D: NA
length: 13
size: NA

CDR3: CASSLVAGNYNEQFF
DNA: TGCGCCAGCAGCTTGGTGGCAGGAAACTACAATGAGCAGTTCTTC
J: TRBJ2-1
V: TRBV5-1
D: NA
length: 15
size: few

CDR3: CASSFGGSSTDTQYF
DNA: TGTGCCAGCAGCTTTGGAGGATCTAGCACAGATACGCAGTATTTT
J: TRBJ2-3
V: TRBV5-4
D: NA
length: 15
size: NA

CDR3: CASSEGLAGVGPYNEQFF
DNA: TGTGCCAGCAGCGAGGGACTAGCGGGAGTTGGCCCCTACAATGAGCAGTTCTTC
J: TRBJ2-1
V: TRBV7-9
D: TRBD2
length: 18
size: NA

CDR3: CASSGTSYEQYF
DNA: TGTGCCAGCAGCGGGACTAGCTACGAGCAGTACTTC
J: TRBJ2-7
V: TRBV2
D: TRBD2
length: 12
size: NA

CDR3: CASSVGGRAPDTQYF
DNA: TGTGCCAGCAGCGTAGGTGGGAGGGCCCCAGATACGCAGTATTTT
J: TRBJ2-3
V: TRBV9
D: TRBD2
length: 15
size: NA

CDR3: CASSPRSVQGNEKLFF
DNA: TGTGCCAGCTCACCAAGAAGTGTACAGGGGAATGAAAAACTGTTTTTT
J: TRBJ1-4
V: TRBV18
D: TRBD1
length: 16
size: many

CDR3: CASSRTFDRAIYGYTF
DNA: TGTGCCAGTAGTAGAACGTTCGACAGGGCCATCTATGGCTACACCTTC
J: TRBJ1-2
V: TRBV19
D: TRBD1
length: 16
size: NA